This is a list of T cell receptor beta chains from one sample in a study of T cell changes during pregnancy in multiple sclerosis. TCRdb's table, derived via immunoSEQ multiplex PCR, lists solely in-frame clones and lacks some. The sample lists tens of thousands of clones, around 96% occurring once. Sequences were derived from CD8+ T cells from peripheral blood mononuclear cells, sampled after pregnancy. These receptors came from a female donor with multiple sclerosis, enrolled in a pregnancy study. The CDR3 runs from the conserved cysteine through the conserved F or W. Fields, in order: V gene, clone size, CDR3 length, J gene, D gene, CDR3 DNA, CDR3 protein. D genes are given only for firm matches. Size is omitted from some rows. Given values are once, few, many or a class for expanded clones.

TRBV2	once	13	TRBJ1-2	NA	TGTGCCAGCAGTGAAACTCAAGACTATGGCTACACCTTC	CASSETQDYGYTF
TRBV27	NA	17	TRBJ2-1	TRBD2	TGTGCCAGCAGTTTCGTGGGTAGCGGGAACGGCTACAATGAGCAGTTCTTC	CASSFVGSGNGYNEQFF
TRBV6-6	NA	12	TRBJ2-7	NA	TGTGCCAGCAGTTACATTCCAGACGAGCAGTACTTC	CASSYIPDEQYF
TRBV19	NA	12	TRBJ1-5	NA	TGTGCCAGTAGTTGGGCGGGGCAGCCCCAGCATTTT	CASSWAGQPQHF
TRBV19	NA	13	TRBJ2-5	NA	TGTGCCAGTAGTCTACTAGATAGAGAGACCCAGTACTTC	CASSLLDRETQYF
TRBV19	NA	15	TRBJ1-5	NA	TGTGCCAGTAATGAGGGTGCGTATAGCAATCAGCCCCAGCATTTT	CASNEGAYSNQPQHF
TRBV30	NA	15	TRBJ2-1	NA	TGTGCCTGGTCCACCGGGACTCAACTCTACAATGAGCAGTTCTTC	CAWSTGTQLYNEQFF
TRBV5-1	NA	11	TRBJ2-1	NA	TGCGCCAGCACCCCCGGAGATGAGCAGTTCTTC	CASTPGDEQFF
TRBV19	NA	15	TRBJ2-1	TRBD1	TGTGCCAGTAGTTCGGGACAGGGGGGTTACAATGAGCAGTTCTTC	CASSSGQGGYNEQFF
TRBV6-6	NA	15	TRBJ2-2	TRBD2	TGTGCCAGCAGAACCGGGACTAGGGAGACCGGGGAGCTGTTTTTT	CASRTGTRETGELFF
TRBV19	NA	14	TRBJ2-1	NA	TGTGCCATCCAAACAGGGAGCTCCTACAATGAGCAGTTCTTC	CAIQTGSSYNEQFF
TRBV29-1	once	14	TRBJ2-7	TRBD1	TGCAGCGTTGAAGACCCGGGACAGGCCTACGAGCAGTACTTC	CSVEDPGQAYEQYF
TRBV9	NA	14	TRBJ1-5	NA	TGTGCCAGCAGCGCTGACAGAGGCAATCAGCCCCAGCATTTT	CASSADRGNQPQHF
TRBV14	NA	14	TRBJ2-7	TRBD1	TGTGCCAGCAGCTGGGGACAGGGAGGATACGAGCAGTACTTC	CASSWGQGGYEQYF
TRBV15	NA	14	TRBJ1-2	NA	TGTGCCACCAGCAGAGATCTCGGGGGGCGAGGCTACACCTTC	CATSRDLGGRGYTF
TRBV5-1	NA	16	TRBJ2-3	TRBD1	TGCGCCAGCAGCTTGAGGCAGGGGGCTACCACAGATACGCAGTATTTT	CASSLRQGATTDTQYF
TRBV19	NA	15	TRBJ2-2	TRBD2	TGTGCCAGTAATCCCAGCGGGAGAGGCACCGGGGAGCTGTTTTTT	CASNPSGRGTGELFF
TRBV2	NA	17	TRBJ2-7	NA	TGTGCCAGCACCACGAAGGAGGGGGATAGCGGGTTCCACGAGCAGTACTTC	CASTTKEGDSGFHEQYF
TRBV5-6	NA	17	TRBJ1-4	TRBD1	TGTGCCAGCAGCTTCATCCCACCGGGACAGGTTAATGAAAAACTGTTTTTT	CASSFIPPGQVNEKLFF
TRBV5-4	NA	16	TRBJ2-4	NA	TGTGCCAGCAGCTTGAGTGGGGCAAACCCCTTCCCCATTCAGTACTTC	CASSLSGANPFPIQYF
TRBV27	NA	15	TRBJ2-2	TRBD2	TGTGCCAGCAGTCTTAGCGGGAGGAGTACCGGGGAGCTGTTTTTT	CASSLSGRSTGELFF
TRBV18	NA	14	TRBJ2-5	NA	TGTGCCAGCTCACCAGCAGTAACGGGAGAGACCCAGTACTTC	CASSPAVTGETQYF
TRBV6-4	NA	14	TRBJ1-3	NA	TGTGCCAGCAGTGAAGAGGTCTCTGGAAACACCATATATTTT	CASSEEVSGNTIYF
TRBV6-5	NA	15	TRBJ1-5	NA	TGTGCCAGCAGTTACTCCTCAGCGGGCAATCAGCCCCAGCATTTT	CASSYSSAGNQPQHF
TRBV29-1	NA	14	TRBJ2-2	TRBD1	TGCAGCGTAGAGACAGGGGCCCCCACCGGGGAGCTGTTTTTT	CSVETGAPTGELFF
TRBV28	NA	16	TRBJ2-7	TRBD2	TGTGCCAGCGGAACTCTGACTAGCGGGAGTTCTCACGAGCAGTACTTC	CASGTLTSGSSHEQYF
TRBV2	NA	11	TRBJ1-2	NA	TGTGCCAAGGGGGAGGGCTATGGCTACACCTTC	CAKGEGYGYTF
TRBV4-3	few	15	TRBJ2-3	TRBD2	TGCGCCAGCAGCCTAACCATAGCGGGAACAGATACGCAGTATTTT	CASSLTIAGTDTQYF